The rows below give T cell receptor beta chains drawn from one sample of a study of blood T cell repertoires in COVID-19. TCRdb keeps only in-frame clones here, not all; method: immunoSEQ multiplex PCR. Of about 160,000 clones in the sample, 70% to 90% were seen once. Sequencing was done on a sample of PBMCs or T cells enriched from blood (not recorded which). The receptors were gathered from a man between 40 and 49 years old who had recovered from COVID-19. CDR3s include the opening cysteine and the closing phenylalanine or tryptophan. The D gene is left open where the match is weak. Rows may omit the clone size; those that give it use once, few, many or a size class.

>TRBJ2-5|TRBV7-6|TRBD1|NA
CASSPRDRQQETQYF
TGTGCCAGCAGCCCCCGGGACAGGCAACAAGAGACCCAGTACTTC
>TRBJ2-2|TRBV11-2|TRBD1|NA
CASSLFRGTGTGELFF
TGTGCCAGCAGCTTGTTCAGGGGGACGGGAACCGGGGAGCTGTTTTTT
>TRBJ2-3|TRBV5-1|TRBD2|once
CASSVGLAGADTQYF
TGCGCCAGCAGCGTCGGACTAGCGGGGGCAGATACGCAGTATTTT
>TRBJ1-1|TRBV2|TRBD1|NA
CASKEEAGGTEAFF
TGTGCCAGCAAAGAGGAGGCAGGGGGCACTGAAGCTTTCTTT
>TRBJ2-1|TRBV21-1|NA|NA
CASSKVRGNPNGGLYNEQFF
TGTGCCAGCAGCAAAGTGAGGGGAAATCCTAACGGGGGACTCTACAATGAGCAGTTCTTC
>TRBJ1-3|TRBV30|TRBD1|NA
CAWGDRASSGNTIYF
TGTGCCTGGGGGGACAGGGCGAGCTCTGGAAACACCATATATTTT
>TRBJ1-2|TRBV2|NA|NA
CASSESVRVDGYTF
TGTGCCAGCAGTGAGTCGGTCAGGGTTGACGGCTACACCTTC
>TRBJ1-6|TRBV21-1|NA|NA
CASSKPTGRDSPLHF
TGTGCCAGCAGCAAACCGACAGGGCGGGATTCACCCCTCCACTTT
>TRBJ1-2|TRBV2|TRBD1|few
CASSPVQGQYGYTF
TGTGCCAGCAGCCCCGTACAGGGGCAGTATGGCTACACCTTC
>TRBJ1-1|TRBV1|NA|NA
CTSSRQGSNTEAFF
TGCACCAGCAGCCGACAGGGATCGAACACTGAAGCTTTCTTT
>TRBJ2-7|TRBV7-2|TRBD2|once
CASSLLAGGPNEQYF
TGTGCCAGCAGCTTACTAGCGGGGGGGCCCAACGAGCAGTACTTC
>TRBJ1-2|TRBV15|TRBD1|few
CATSRDPGQGSYGYTF
TGTGCCACCAGCAGAGACCCGGGACAGGGGAGCTATGGCTACACCTTC
>TRBJ2-1|TRBV5-6|TRBD2|NA
CASSGTGGASYNEQFF
TGTGCCAGCAGCGGAACCGGGGGGGCCAGTTACAATGAGCAGTTCTTC
>TRBJ1-1|TRBV18|TRBD1|NA
CASSPLPGGPEAFF
TGTGCCAGCTCACCACTTCCAGGGGGGCCTGAAGCTTTCTTT
>TRBJ2-2|TRBV19|TRBD1|NA
CASSIGTVPILTGELFF
TGTGCCAGTAGTATCGGGACAGTTCCTATCCTTACCGGGGAGCTGTTTTTT